Sequencing of this T cell receptor (beta chain) was carried out in a study of T cell responses to AZD1222 COVID-19 vaccine. Across the whole study: Some second doses came at about 4 weeks and others at about 12 weeks; these were pooled.

Study-wide results and caveats: Among the donors, most were white British and more were female, and clonal diversity was possibly underestimated. Recipients of AZD1222 seropositive at baseline numbered only 6 or 7. The study sampled repertoires only after the peak T cell response.

This CDR3 region has 14 residues. V gave up 6 bases and J gave up 6 bases, with 14 bases separating them. Germline values: CDR1 MNHEY, CDR2 SVGAGI. Only one count was recorded for this clone. No antigen is known for it. Method: immunoSEQ multiplex PCR; TCRdb's copy keeps in-frame clones and lacks some. The table has more than 110,000 clones, 70% to 90% seen once; the top ten hold about 5.9%. This sequence was found in an adult in good health. The chain combines TRBV6-5 with TRBJ2-2; D perhaps matches TRBD1 (6 bases). This sample comprised peripheral blood, obtained on day 0 of AZD1222 vaccination. The CDR3 DNA sequence: TGTGCCAGCAGCGCCAGGGGAGACGCCGGGGAGCTGTTTTTT. This encodes CASSARGDAGELFF.